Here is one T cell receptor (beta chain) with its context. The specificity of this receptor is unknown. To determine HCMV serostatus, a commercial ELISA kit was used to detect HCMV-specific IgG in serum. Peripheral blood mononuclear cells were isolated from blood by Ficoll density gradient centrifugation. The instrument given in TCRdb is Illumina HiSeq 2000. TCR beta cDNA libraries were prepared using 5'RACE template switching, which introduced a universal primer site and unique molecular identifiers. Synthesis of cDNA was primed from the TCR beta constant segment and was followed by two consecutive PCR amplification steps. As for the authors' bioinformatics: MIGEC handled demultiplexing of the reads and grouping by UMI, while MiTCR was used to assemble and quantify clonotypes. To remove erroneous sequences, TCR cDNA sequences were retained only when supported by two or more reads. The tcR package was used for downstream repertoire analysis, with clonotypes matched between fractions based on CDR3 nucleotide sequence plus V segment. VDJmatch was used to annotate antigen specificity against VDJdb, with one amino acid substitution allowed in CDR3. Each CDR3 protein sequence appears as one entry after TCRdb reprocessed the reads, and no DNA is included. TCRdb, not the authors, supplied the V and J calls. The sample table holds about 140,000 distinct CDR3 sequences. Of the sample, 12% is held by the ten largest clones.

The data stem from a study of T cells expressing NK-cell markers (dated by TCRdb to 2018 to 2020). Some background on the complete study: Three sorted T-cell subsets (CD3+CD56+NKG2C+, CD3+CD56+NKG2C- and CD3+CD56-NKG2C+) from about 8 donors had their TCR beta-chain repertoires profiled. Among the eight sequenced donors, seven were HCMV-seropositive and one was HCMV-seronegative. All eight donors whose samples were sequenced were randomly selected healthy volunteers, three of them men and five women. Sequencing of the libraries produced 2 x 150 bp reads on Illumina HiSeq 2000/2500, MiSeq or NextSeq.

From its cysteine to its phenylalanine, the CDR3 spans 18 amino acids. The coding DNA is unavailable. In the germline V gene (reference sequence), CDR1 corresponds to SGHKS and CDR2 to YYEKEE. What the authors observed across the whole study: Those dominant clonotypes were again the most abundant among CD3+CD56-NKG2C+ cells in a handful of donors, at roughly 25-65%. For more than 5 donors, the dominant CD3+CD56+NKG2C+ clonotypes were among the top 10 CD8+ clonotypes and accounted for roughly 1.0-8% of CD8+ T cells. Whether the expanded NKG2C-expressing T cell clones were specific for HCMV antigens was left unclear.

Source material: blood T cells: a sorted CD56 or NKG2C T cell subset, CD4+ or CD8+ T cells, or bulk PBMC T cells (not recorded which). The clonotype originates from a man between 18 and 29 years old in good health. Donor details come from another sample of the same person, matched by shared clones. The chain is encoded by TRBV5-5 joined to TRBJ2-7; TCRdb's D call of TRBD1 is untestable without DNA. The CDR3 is CASRGGQGASTSLYEQYF.